This section outlines one TCR beta chain sequence together with its context. This sample is part of a study of cytomegalovirus exposure and HLA in healthy donors. Using immunoSEQ multiplex PCR, the repertoire was profiled, and TCRdb retains in-frame clones only, with some absent. The table shows more than 250,000 clones, with 90% occurring only once. Germline V lookup: CDR1 SQVTM, CDR2 ANQGSEA. This CDR3 spans 13 amino acids. V lost 4 bases and J lost 5, with 11 bases in between. The source material was PBMCs. The receptor's source is a woman in her twenties or thirties in good health and CMV-seronegative. This chain links TRBV29-1 with TRBJ1-4; D possibly corresponds to TRBD1 (5 bases). In DNA form, the CDR3 reads TGCAGCGTTGCCGGGACCCTAAATGAAAAACTGTTTTTT. This gives the protein CSVAGTLNEKLFF.